One and the same sample provided the 26 T cell receptor beta chains below, sequenced in a study of shared clonotypes between healthy human individuals. Clones were read by immunoSEQ multiplex PCR, and TCRdb kept only the in-frame ones, dropping some. The data show 2 million to 3 million clones, approximately 93% seen once. Material for sequencing was naive CD4+ T cells from PBMCs. Subset here: CD45RA+ positively selected. These receptors were obtained from a man between 18 and 29 years old in good health. Some clones in this sample may be carry-over from other donors' samples.

The CDR3 DNA reads as TGTGCCAGCAGGTACAGGGCCGCGAACACCGGGGAGCTGTTTTTT. Protein product: CASRYRAANTGELFF. J is TRBJ2-2 and V is TRBV6-5; a possible D gene is TRBD1 (6 bases). V was cut by 6 bases and J by 0 bases, with 11 bases left in between. CDR1 MNHEY and CDR2 SVGAGI come from the germline V gene. The CDR3 sequence is 15 residues long.

J is TRBJ2-1 and V is TRBV7-2; 7 bases line up with TRBD1. The length of the CDR3 is 14 residues. The V gene's germline CDR1 is SGHTA and CDR2 FQGNSA. V was clipped by 7 bases and J by 4 bases; unmatched bases: 7. DNA of the CDR3: TGTGCCAGCATGCGGCAGGGGGTGTACAATGAGCAGTTCTTC. As protein: CASMRQGVYNEQFF.

CDR3 in DNA: TGTGCCAGCAGTGAAAATGCTAACACTGAAGCTTTCTTT. It is translated as CASSENANTEAFF. The rearrangement uses TRBV6-1 and TRBJ1-1; unclear D gene. This CDR3 spans 13 amino acids. Between the trimmed V and J ends, which lost 2 bases and 2 bases, there was a span of 6 bases. Germline-derived CDR1 and CDR2 are MNHNS and SASEGT.

Comment on this clone: Other DNA sequences of this sample code for an identical CDR3. The J gene is TRBJ2-3, the V gene TRBV5-1; D ambiguous. This CDR3 comprises 13 residues. The germline V and J ends were trimmed by 1 base and 4 bases, with 7 bases remaining between them. Germline CDR1 is SGHRS and CDR2 is YFSETQ. DNA for the CDR3: TGCGCCAGCAGCTTGTCGGGCCCAGATACGCAGTATTTT. This encodes CASSLSGPDTQYF.

The rearrangement joins TRBV28 to TRBJ2-1, with D maybe TRBD2 (6 bases). Germline V gives CDR1 MDHEN, CDR2 SYDVKM. V was shortened by 10 bases and J by 4 bases, with 14 bases between the two germline ends. The CDR3 extends over 13 amino acids. The CDR3 region is CATSPSAYNEQFF. Written as DNA, the CDR3 is TGTGCCACCTCCCCTAGCGCATACAATGAGCAGTTCTTC.

The CDR3 reads CASSLSVVGYEQYF. In DNA, the CDR3 is TGTGCCAGCAGCCTCAGCGTCGTGGGTTACGAGCAGTACTTC. V is TRBV28 and J is TRBJ2-7; D not certain. V lost 6 bases, J lost 4 bases, and 16 bases lay in between. CDR1 and CDR2 from the germline V gene are MDHEN and SYDVKM. This CDR3 region has 14 residues.

The J gene is TRBJ1-2, the V gene TRBV6-1, with D possibly TRBD1 on 6 matching bases. The CDR3 has 13 amino acids. V was shortened by 5 bases and J by 9 bases, with 16 bases between the two germline ends. From germline, CDR1 is MNHNS and CDR2 SASEGT. CDR3 sequence: CASSRDNSGSYTF. CDR3 bases: TGTGCCAGCAGTCGGGACAATTCAGGGAGCTACACCTTC.

The rearrangement links TRBV27 to TRBJ2-1; 12 bases agree with TRBD2. V lost 2 bases to trimming and J lost 5 bases; unmatched junction nucleotides: 7. CDR1 and CDR2 (germline): MNHEY, SMNVEV (reference sequence). The CDR3 has 17 residues. CDR3 loop: CASSLSPGLAGNNEQFF. In nucleotides, the CDR3 is TGTGCCAGCAGTTTAAGTCCTGGACTAGCGGGGAACAATGAGCAGTTCTTC.

This chain connects TRBV18 to TRBJ2-1; 7 nucleotides agree with TRBD1. After removal of 0 bases from V and 4 bases from J, the junction contained 3 bases not matched to a gene. CDR1 and CDR2 (germline): KGHSH, LQKENI. There are 15 residues in the CDR3. The CDR3: CASSPPGQIYNEQFF. CDR3 nucleotides: TGTGCCAGCTCACCACCGGGACAGATATACAATGAGCAGTTCTTC.

This clone was found once. V is TRBV28 and J is TRBJ2-5; 8 bases align to TRBD1. Trimming cost V 2 bases and J 2 bases; bases outside gene matches: 4. Germline V gene sequence: CDR1 MDHEN, CDR2 SYDVKM. The CDR3 spans 15 residues. The CDR3 here is CASSLRQGRQETQYF. CDR3 coding DNA: TGTGCCAGCAGTTTAAGACAGGGGCGGCAAGAGACCCAGTACTTC.

CDR3: CASSDRVTGELFF. The CDR3, as DNA: TGCGCCAGCAGTGACAGGGTAACCGGGGAGCTGTTTTTT. The gene calls are TRBV10-1 and TRBJ2-2, with a tentative D call TRBD1 (5 bases). CDR3 size: 13 residues. The germline CDR1 and CDR2 sequences are WNHNN and SYGVQD (reference sequence). Trimming pared 3 bases from V and 5 bases from J, leaving 7 bases between.

This clone occurred once. The V and J genes are TRBV5-1 and TRBJ1-4; D is ambiguous. Germline CDR1 SGHRS, CDR2 YFSETQ. The CDR3 is made up of 14 amino acids. Trimming took off 0 bases at V and 4 bases at J, with 7 bases between the two ends. The CDR3 DNA sequence: TGCGCCAGCAGCTTGGGAATGCGTAATGAAAAACTGTTTTTT. This encodes CASSLGMRNEKLFF.

The V gene is TRBV9, the J gene TRBJ2-7; a weak D match, TRBD1 (5 bases). V was cut by 0 bases and J by 5 bases, with 21 bases left in between. Germline V gene lookup returns CDR1 SGDLS and CDR2 YYNGEE. The CDR3 contains 17 residues. The CDR3 coding sequence is TGTGCCAGCAGCGTAGAGGACCCAAGAGACAGTCGTCACGAGCAGTACTTC. It encodes CASSVEDPRDSRHEQYF. Full variable domain (rest looked up from reference TRBV9 and TRBJ2-7): DSGVTQTPKHLITATGQRVTLRCSPRSGDLSVYWYQQSLDQGLQFLIQYYNGEERAKGNILERFSAQQFPDLHSELNLSSLELGDSALYFCASSVEDPRDSRHEQYFGPGTRLTVT.

This chain connects TRBV11-2 to TRBJ2-2; maybe TRBD1 (5 bases). Looked up from germline, CDR1 is SGHAT and CDR2 is FQNNGV. The V gene lost 7 bases and the J gene lost 2 bases, with 8 bases spanning the gap. The CDR3 covers 13 residues. This CDR3 reads CASNRLNTGELFF. The CDR3 bases are TGTGCCAGCAACAGGTTAAACACCGGGGAGCTGTTTTTT.

The rearrangement uses TRBV5-1 and TRBJ1-5, with D maybe TRBD1 (6 bases). The CDR3 is made up of 15 amino acids. Looked up from germline, CDR1 is SGHRS and CDR2 is YFSETQ. V was cut by 4 bases and J by 0 bases, with 11 bases left in between. The CDR3 loop reads CASSPGGHSNQPQHF. The CDR3 region has the DNA TGCGCCAGCAGCCCCGGGGGCCATAGCAATCAGCCCCAGCATTTT.

J is TRBJ2-1 and V is TRBV6-4; 9 bases match TRBD1. Germline values: CDR1 MRHNA, CDR2 SNTAGT. The V and J ends lost 0 bases and 8 bases, in that order; junction bases with no gene match: 8. The length of the CDR3 is 16 residues. CDR3: CASSDSPGTGPDEQFF. The DNA of the CDR3 is TGTGCCAGCAGTGACTCGCCCGGGACAGGGCCCGATGAGCAGTTCTTC.

The rearrangement links TRBV27 to TRBJ1-1; 7 positions agree with TRBD1. The CDR3 is 15 amino acids. J lost 0 bases, V lost 6 bases, and 7 bases had no gene match. The germline CDR1 and CDR2 sequences are MNHEY and SMNVEV (reference sequence). The CDR3 region is CASSLWTGLNTEAFF. The CDR3 DNA sequence: TGTGCCAGCAGCCTCTGGACAGGTCTGAACACTGAAGCTTTCTTT.

The chain links TRBV6-1 to TRBJ2-7; D is ambiguous. The ends were cut back, 2 bases at V and 11 bases at J, with 16 bases in the middle. The CDR3 is 13 amino acids. Looked up from germline, CDR1 is MNHNS and CDR2 is SASEGT. This chain's CDR3 is CASSERYGQGKYF. The CDR3 bases are TGTGCCAGCAGTGAAAGGTATGGCCAAGGAAAGTACTTC.

The chain links TRBV28 to TRBJ2-5; either TRBD1 or TRBD2 may supply D (7 bases each). The V and J ends lost 7 bases and 3 bases respectively, with 15 bases between them. Germline CDR1 MDHEN, CDR2 SYDVKM. The CDR3 length is 14 residues. The CDR3 reads CASKRAGGEETQYF. As DNA, the CDR3 is TGTGCCAGCAAACGGGCAGGGGGGGAAGAGACCCAGTACTTC.

Notes on this clone: The same CDR3 arises from other DNA sequences in this sample as well. V and J are TRBV5-1 and TRBJ1-5, with D possibly TRBD1 on 6 matching bases. Trimming took 0 bases from V and 1 from J, leaving 11 bases between them. The CDR3 is made up of 16 amino acids. Germline V lookup: CDR1 SGHRS, CDR2 YFSETQ. Here the CDR3 reads CASSLEGGNSNQPQHF. The CDR3 DNA is TGCGCCAGCAGCTTGGAAGGGGGTAACAGCAATCAGCCCCAGCATTTT.

This chain uses TRBV5-6 with TRBJ1-6; weak D call: TRBD1 (5 bases). Per germline, CDR1 SGHDT and CDR2 YYEEEE. V lost 0 bases and J lost 10, with 11 bases in between. The CDR3 covers 14 residues. CDR3 loop: CASSLGQRGSPLHF. CDR3 in DNA: TGTGCCAGCAGCTTGGGACAGCGGGGGTCACCCCTCCACTTT. Full variable domain (remainder filled in from reference TRBV5-6 and TRBJ1-6): DAGVTQSPTHLIKTRGQQVTLRCSPKSGHDTVSWYQQALGQGPQFIFQYYEEEERQRGNFPDRFSGHQFPNYSSELNVNALLLGDSALYLCASSLGQRGSPLHFGNGTRLTVT.

The rearrangement uses TRBV11-2 and TRBJ2-2; TRBD2 matches at 12 bases. CDR3 length: 15 residues. The V gene's germline CDR1 is SGHAT and CDR2 FQNNGV. The V and J ends lost 3 bases and 6 bases, in that order; junction bases with no gene match: 2. CDR3 coding DNA: TGTGCCAGCAGCTTCGGACTAGCGGGACCCGGGGAGCTGTTTTTT. Translating gives CASSFGLAGPGELFF. Using reference TRBV11-2 and TRBJ2-2 for the parts outside the CDR3, the full variable domain is EAGVAQSPRYKIIEKRQSVAFWCNPISGHATLYWYQQILGQGPKLLIQFQNNGVVDDSQLPKDRFSAERLKGVDSTLKIQPAKLEDSAVYLCASSFGLAGPGELFFGEGSRLTVL.

The V and J genes are TRBV11-2 and TRBJ2-2, with D tentatively TRBD1 (6 bases). V was shortened by 4 bases and J by 2 bases, with 14 bases between the two germline ends. CDR3 size: 16 residues. Per germline, CDR1 SGHAT and CDR2 FQNNGV. The CDR3 DNA follows: TGTGCCAGCAGCTCGACAGGATTACAAAACACCGGGGAGCTGTTTTTT. Encoded protein: CASSSTGLQNTGELFF.

The J gene is TRBJ2-1, the V gene TRBV4-3, with D tentatively TRBD2 (6 bases). Germline CDR1 is LGHNA and CDR2 is YSLEER. V dropped 4 bases and J dropped 11 bases, with 15 bases sitting between them. The CDR3 consists of 13 residues. The CDR3 spells CASSRLAREKQFF. The CDR3 nucleotides are TGCGCCAGCAGCCGGTTAGCCCGGGAGAAGCAGTTCTTC.

DNA for the CDR3: TGTGCCAGCAGCTTAATTTTGGCGGGAGTAGCCACCGGGGAGCTGTTTTTT. Its protein is CASSLILAGVATGELFF. This chain links TRBV11-2 with TRBJ2-2; TRBD2 matches at 7 bases. The CDR3 runs to 17 residues. Looked up from germline, CDR1 is SGHAT and CDR2 is FQNNGV. V trimming: 2 bases; J trimming: 4 bases; junction bases outside the gene matches: 10. The full variable domain, its missing parts supplied by reference TRBV11-2 and TRBJ2-2, is EAGVAQSPRYKIIEKRQSVAFWCNPISGHATLYWYQQILGQGPKLLIQFQNNGVVDDSQLPKDRFSAERLKGVDSTLKIQPAKLEDSAVYLCASSLILAGVATGELFFGEGSRLTVL.

V is TRBV11-2 and J is TRBJ1-1; D gene uncertain. CDR1 SGHAT and CDR2 FQNNGV come from the germline V gene. Trimming stripped 2 bases from V and 0 bases from J, with 13 bases between. The CDR3 covers 16 residues. In DNA, the CDR3 is TGTGCCAGCAGCTTAAATACGGGCAGCTTGAACACTGAAGCTTTCTTT. It encodes CASSLNTGSLNTEAFF.